This entry features one T cell receptor (beta chain) sequence. Those who donated were healthy bone marrow donors. The PCR had 60 Vbeta and 13 Jbeta primers. As originally analysed: Later reanalysis found roughly 80 million unique TCR beta chains, roughly 10 million of them shared. Some clones are missing from TCRdb's copy, which holds only in-frame ones; the method was immunoSEQ multiplex PCR. D and trimming come from the DNA, and the V and J calls and clone size come from that table. Of some 120,000 clones listed, more than 15% are singletons. Germline CDR1 reads SGHTA; CDR2 reads FQGNSA. The CDR3 is 14 amino acids. V lost 3 bases to trimming and J lost 0 bases, with 9 bases between them. This entry is derived from a study of cytomegalovirus exposure and HLA in healthy donors.

The clonotype comes from a female donor in good health and CMV-seropositive. V usage is TRBV7-2 and J usage is TRBJ2-7; no clear D. Sequencing used PBMCs. CDR3 residues: CASSFSESSYEQYF. The CDR3 DNA reads as TGTGCCAGCAGCTTTTCGGAGAGCTCCTACGAGCAGTACTTC.